This T cell receptor (beta chain) emerged from a study of CD8 T cells in Susac syndrome. Reverse transcription of 0.5 to 1 ug RNA was performed with random hexamers. TCRdb reprocessed the immunoSEQ multiplex PCR reads via MiXCR and lists one record per CDR3 protein. Among about 140,000 distinct CDR3 sequences listed, roughly 96% were seen once. The V gene's germline CDR1 is DFQATT and CDR2 SNEGSKA (reference sequence). The CDR3 totals 14 residues. Trimming removed 3 bases at V and 0 bases at J, with 11 bases between. The source material was CD4+ T cells from PBMCs. This clonotype was sampled from a human donor with multiple sclerosis. The chain links TRBV20-1 to TRBJ1-2; a weak D match, TRBD1 (5 bases). The CDR3 bases are TGCAGTGCTAGGCGGCAGGGAACTAACTATGGCTACACCTTC. Translated: CSARRQGTNYGYTF.